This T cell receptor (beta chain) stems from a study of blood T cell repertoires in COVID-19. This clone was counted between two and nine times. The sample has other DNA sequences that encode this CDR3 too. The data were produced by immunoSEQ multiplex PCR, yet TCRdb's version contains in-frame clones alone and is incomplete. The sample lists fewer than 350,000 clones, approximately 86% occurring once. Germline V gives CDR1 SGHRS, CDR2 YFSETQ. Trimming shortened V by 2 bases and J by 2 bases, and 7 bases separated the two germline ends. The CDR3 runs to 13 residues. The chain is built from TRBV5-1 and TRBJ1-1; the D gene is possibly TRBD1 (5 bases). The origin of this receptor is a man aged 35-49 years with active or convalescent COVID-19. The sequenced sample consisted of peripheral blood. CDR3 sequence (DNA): TGCGCCAGCAGCTTCCAGGGTAACACTGAAGCTTTCTTT. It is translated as CASSFQGNTEAFF.